This record covers a single TCR beta chain. The germline gives CDR1 PRHDT, CDR2 FYEKMQ (reference sequence). V lost 1 base to trimming and J lost 0 bases, with 10 bases between them. This CDR3 is 15 amino acids long. Per the authors' pipeline: Researchers report that nucleated cell counts were estimated from reference gene primer amplification. Only in-frame clones appear in the TCRdb table, and some are missing; sequencing was by immunoSEQ multiplex PCR. The D gene and trimming were derived from the DNA, and the V and J assignments and clone size from that table. The table records 25,000 to 35,000 clones, about 85% of them present only once. The sample originates from a study of blood T cell repertoires in COVID-19. Whole-study context: Material from acute and convalescent COVID-19 was sourced from the United States, Italy and Spain. From T cells, B-cell-depleted T cells, or PBMCs came the material, which was cDNA or gDNA.

The clonotype originates from a human donor in a cohort sampled during active COVID-19. The gene calls are TRBV13 and TRBJ2-7; a weak D match, TRBD1 (6 bases). The sequenced sample consisted of peripheral blood. The CDR3 DNA follows: TGTGCCAGCAGCTTAGAGCCAGGGGCCTCCTACGAGCAGTACTTC. Amino acids: CASSLEPGASYEQYF.